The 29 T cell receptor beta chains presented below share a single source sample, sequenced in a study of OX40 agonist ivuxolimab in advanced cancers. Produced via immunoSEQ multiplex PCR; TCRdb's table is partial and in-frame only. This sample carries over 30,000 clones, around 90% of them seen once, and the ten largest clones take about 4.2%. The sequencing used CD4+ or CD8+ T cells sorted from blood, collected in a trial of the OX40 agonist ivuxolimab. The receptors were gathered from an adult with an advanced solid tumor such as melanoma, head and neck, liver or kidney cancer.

The CDR3: CASVQGGETQYF. The CDR3 nucleotides are TGTGCCAGCGTGCAGGGAGGAGAGACCCAGTACTTC. The chain recombines TRBV2 with TRBJ2-5; weak D call: TRBD2 (6 bases). V was cut by 8 bases and J by 4 bases, with 11 bases left in between. CDR1 is SNHLY and CDR2 is FYNNEI in the germline V gene. The CDR3 loop spans 12 amino acids.

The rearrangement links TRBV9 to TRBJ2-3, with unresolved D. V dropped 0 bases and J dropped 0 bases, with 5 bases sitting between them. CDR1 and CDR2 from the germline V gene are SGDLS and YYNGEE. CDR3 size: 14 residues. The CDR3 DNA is TGTGCCAGCAGCGTAGAACCTAGCACAGATACGCAGTATTTT. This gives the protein CASSVEPSTDTQYF.

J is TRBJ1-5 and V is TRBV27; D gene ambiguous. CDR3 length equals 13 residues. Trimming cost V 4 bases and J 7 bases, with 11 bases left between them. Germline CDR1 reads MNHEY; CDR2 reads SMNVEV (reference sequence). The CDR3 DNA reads TGTGCCAGCAGTTCCAGGCCCTTGCAGCCCCAGCATTTT. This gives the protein CASSSRPLQPQHF.

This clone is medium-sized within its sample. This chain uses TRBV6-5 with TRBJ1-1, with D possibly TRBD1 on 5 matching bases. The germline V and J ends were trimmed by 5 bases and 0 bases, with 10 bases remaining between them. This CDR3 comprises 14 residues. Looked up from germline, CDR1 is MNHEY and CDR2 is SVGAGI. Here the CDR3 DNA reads TGTGCCAGCAGTACGACAGCGATGAACACTGAAGCTTTCTTT. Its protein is CASSTTAMNTEAFF.

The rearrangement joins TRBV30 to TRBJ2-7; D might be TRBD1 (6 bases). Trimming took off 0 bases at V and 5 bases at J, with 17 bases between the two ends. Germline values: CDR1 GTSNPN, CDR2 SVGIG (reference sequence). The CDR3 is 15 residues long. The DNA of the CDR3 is TGTGCCTGGAGTGTTATACAGGGTTCTGGCAACGAGCAGTACTTC. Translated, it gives CAWSVIQGSGNEQYF.

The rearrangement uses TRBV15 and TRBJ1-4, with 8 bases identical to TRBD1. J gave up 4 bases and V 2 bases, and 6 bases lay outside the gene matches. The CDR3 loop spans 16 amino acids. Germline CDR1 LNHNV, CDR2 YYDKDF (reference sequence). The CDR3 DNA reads TGTGCCACCAGCAGACCCGACAGGGGAGGTAATGAAAAACTGTTTTTT. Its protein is CATSRPDRGGNEKLFF. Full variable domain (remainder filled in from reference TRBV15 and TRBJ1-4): DAMVIQNPRYQVTQFGKPVTLSCSQTLNHNVMYWYQQKSSQAPKLLFHYYDKDFNNEADTPDNFQSRRPNTSFCFLDIRSPGLGDTAMYLCATSRPDRGGNEKLFFGSGTQLSVL.

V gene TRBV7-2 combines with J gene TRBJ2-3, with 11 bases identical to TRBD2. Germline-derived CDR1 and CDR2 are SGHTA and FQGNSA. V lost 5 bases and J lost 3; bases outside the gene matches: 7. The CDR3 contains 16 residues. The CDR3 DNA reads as TGTGCCAGCAGCCCCACGGCTAGCGGGGGGACAGATACGCAGTATTTT. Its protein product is CASSPTASGGTDTQYF.

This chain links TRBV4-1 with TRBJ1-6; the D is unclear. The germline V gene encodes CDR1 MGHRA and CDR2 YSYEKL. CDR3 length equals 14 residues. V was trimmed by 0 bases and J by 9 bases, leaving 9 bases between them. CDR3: CASSQDMGGSPLHF. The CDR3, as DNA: TGCGCCAGCAGCCAAGATATGGGAGGTTCACCCCTCCACTTT.

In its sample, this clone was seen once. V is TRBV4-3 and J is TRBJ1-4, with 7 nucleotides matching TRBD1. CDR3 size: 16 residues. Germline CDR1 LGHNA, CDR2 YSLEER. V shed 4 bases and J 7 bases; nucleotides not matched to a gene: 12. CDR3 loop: CASSPRTGGVFEKLFF. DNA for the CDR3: TGCGCCAGCAGCCCGCGGACAGGAGGGGTATTTGAAAAACTGTTTTTT.

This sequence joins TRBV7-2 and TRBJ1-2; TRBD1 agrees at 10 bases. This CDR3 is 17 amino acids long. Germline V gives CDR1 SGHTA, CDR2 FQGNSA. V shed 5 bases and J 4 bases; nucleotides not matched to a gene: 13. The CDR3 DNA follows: TGTGCCAGCAGCCCACCTTCCGGGACAGGGGCAAGCTATGGCTACACCTTC. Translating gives CASSPPSGTGASYGYTF.

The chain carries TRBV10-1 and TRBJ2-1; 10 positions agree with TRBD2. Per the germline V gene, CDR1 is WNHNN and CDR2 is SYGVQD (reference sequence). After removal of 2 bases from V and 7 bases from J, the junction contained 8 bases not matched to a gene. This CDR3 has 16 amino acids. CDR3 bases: TGCGCCAGCAGTGAGGCAAAACTAGCGGGGAGTAATGAGCAGTTCTTC. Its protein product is CASSEAKLAGSNEQFF.

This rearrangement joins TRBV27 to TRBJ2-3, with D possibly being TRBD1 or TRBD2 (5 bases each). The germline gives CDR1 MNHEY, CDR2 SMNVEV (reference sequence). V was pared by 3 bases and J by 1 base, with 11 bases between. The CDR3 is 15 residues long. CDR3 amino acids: CASSFWGYGTDTQYF. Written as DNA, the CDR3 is TGTGCCAGCAGTTTTTGGGGGTACGGCACAGATACGCAGTATTTT.

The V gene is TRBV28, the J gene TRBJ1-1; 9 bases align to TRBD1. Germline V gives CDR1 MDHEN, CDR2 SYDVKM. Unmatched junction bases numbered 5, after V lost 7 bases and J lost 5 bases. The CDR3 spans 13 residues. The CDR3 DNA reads TGTGCCAGCAAAGAGACAGGGGGGACTGAAGCTTTCTTT. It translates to CASKETGGTEAFF.

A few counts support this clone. CDR3 DNA: TGTGCCAGCAGCCGGGAGGACTATGGCTACACCTTC. Translation gives CASSREDYGYTF. The rearrangement uses TRBV11-1 and TRBJ1-2, with D hard to call. The CDR3 covers 12 residues. Trimming took off 5 bases at V and 3 bases at J, with 7 bases between the two ends. Germline V CDR1 and CDR2: SGHAT, FQDESV (reference sequence).

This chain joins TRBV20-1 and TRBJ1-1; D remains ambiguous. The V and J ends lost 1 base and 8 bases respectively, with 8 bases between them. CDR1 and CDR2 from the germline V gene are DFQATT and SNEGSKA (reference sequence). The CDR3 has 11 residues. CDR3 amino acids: CSARGLGEAFF. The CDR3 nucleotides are TGCAGTGCTAGAGGACTGGGGGAAGCTTTCTTT.

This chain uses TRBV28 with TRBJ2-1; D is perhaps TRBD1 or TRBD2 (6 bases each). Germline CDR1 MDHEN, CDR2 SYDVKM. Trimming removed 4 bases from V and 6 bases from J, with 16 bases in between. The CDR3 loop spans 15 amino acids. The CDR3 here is CASSSLGAGRNEQFF. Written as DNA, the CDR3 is TGTGCCAGCAGTTCCCTGGGGGCGGGGCGCAATGAGCAGTTCTTC.

The CDR3 DNA is TGTGCCAGCAGTTTATCGGGTTATACGCAGTATTTT. Translated: CASSLSGYTQYF. The chain links TRBV28 to TRBJ2-3; unclear D gene. The germline V gene encodes CDR1 MDHEN and CDR2 SYDVKM. V gave up 1 base and J gave up 7 bases, with 6 bases separating them. The CDR3 length is 12 residues.

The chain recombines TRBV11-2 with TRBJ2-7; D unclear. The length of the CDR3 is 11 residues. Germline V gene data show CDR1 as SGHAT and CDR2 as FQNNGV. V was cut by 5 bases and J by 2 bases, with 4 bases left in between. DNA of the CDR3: TGTGCCAGCAGCCAGGCCTACGAGCAGTACTTC. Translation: CASSQAYEQYF.

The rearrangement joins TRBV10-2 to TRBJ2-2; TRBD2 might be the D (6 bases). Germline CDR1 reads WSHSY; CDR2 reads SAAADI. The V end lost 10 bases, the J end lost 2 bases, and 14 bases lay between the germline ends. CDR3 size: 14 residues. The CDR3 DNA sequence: TGCGCCACTACCCGGGACTCAAACACCGGGGAGCTGTTTTTT. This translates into CATTRDSNTGELFF.

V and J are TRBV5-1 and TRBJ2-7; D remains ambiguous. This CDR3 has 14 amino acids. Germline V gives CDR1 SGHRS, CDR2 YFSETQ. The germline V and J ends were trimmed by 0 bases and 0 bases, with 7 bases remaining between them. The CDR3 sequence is CASSLVGSSYEQYF. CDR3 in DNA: TGCGCCAGCAGCTTGGTGGGAAGCTCCTACGAGCAGTACTTC.

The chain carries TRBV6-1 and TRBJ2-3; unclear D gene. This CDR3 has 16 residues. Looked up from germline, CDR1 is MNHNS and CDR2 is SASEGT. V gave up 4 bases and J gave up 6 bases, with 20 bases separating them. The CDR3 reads CASSVAGPLIGDTQYF. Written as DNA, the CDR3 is TGTGCCAGCAGTGTTGCAGGCCCCCTAATCGGGGATACGCAGTATTTT.

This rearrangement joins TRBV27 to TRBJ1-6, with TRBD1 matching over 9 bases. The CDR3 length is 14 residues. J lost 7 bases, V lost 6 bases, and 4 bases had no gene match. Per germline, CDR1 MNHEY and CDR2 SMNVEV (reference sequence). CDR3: CASRTTGGNSPLHF. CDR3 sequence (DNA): TGTGCCAGCAGGACGACAGGGGGGAATTCACCCCTCCACTTT.

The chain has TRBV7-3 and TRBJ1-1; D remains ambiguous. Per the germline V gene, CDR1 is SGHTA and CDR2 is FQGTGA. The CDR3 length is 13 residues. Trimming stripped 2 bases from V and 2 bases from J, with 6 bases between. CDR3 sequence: CASSLSRNTEAFF. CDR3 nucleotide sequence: TGTGCCAGCAGCTTATCCCGTAACACTGAAGCTTTCTTT.

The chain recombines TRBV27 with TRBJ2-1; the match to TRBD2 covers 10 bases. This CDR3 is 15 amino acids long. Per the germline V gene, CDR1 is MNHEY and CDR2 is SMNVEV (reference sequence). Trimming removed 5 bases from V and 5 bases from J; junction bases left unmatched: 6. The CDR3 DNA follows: TGTGCCAGCAGTCTTAGACTAGCGGGTCACAATGAGCAGTTCTTC. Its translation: CASSLRLAGHNEQFF.

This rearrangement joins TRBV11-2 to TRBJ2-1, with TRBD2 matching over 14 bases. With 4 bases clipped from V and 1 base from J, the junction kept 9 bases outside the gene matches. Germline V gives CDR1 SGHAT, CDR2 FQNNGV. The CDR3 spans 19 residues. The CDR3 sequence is CASSSGTSGSPLSYNEQFF. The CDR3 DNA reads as TGTGCCAGCAGCTCCGGGACTAGCGGGAGCCCCCTATCCTACAATGAGCAGTTCTTC. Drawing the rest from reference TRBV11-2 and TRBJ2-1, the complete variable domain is EAGVAQSPRYKIIEKRQSVAFWCNPISGHATLYWYQQILGQGPKLLIQFQNNGVVDDSQLPKDRFSAERLKGVDSTLKIQPAKLEDSAVYLCASSSGTSGSPLSYNEQFFGPGTRLTVL.

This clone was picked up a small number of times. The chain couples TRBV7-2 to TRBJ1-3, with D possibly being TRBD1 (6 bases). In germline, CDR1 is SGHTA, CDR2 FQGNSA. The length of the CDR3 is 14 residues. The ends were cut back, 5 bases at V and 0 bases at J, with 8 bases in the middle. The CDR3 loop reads CASSPDSSGNTIYF. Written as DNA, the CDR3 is TGTGCCAGCAGCCCGGACAGCTCTGGAAACACCATATATTTT.

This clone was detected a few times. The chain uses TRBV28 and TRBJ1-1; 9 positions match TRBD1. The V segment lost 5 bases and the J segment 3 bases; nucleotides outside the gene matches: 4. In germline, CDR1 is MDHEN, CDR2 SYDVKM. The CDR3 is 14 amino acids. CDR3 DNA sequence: TGTGCCAGCAGTCCCGGGGACAGGGACACTGAAGCTTTCTTT. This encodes CASSPGDRDTEAFF.

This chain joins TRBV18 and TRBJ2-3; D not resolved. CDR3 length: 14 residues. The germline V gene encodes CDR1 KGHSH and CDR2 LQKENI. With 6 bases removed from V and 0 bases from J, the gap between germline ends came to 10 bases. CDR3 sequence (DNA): TGTGCCAGCTCTGTTGTCGCTAGCACAGATACGCAGTATTTT. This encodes CASSVVASTDTQYF. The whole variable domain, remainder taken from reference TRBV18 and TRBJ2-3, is NAGVMQNPRHLVRRRGQEARLRCSPMKGHSHVYWYRQLPEEGLKFMVYLQKENIIDESGMPKERFSAEFPKEGPSILRIQQVVRGDSAAYFCASSVVASTDTQYFGPGTRLTVL.

The CDR3 spells CASSPTRSSYEQYF. CDR3 coding DNA: TGTGCCAGCAGCCCGACACGGAGCTCCTACGAGCAGTACTTC. V gene TRBV27 combines with J gene TRBJ2-7; D remains ambiguous. With 6 bases removed from V and 0 bases from J, the gap between germline ends came to 12 bases. The CDR3 spans 14 residues. Per the germline V gene, CDR1 is MNHEY and CDR2 is SMNVEV (reference sequence).